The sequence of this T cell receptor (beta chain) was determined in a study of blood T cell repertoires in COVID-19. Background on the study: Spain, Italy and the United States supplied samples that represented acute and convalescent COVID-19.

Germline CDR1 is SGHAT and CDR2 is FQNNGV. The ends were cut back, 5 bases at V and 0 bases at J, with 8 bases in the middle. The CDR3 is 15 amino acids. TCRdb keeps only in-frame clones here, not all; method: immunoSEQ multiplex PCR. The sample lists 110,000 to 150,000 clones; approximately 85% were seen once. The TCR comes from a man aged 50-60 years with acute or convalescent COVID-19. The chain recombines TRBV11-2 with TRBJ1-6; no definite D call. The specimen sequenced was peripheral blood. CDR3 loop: CASSRGSSYNSPLHF. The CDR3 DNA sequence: TGTGCCAGCAGCCGAGGGAGCTCCTATAATTCACCCCTCCACTTT.